This T cell receptor beta chain comes out of a study of CD8 T cells in Susac syndrome. Study results and caveats: TCR sequencing and HLA analysis covered a relatively small number of individuals.

A note on this clonotype: Its antigen is undetermined.

Sequencing of TCR beta was performed on blood CD8+ T cells and on blood CD4+ T cells. TEMRA cells were FACS-enriched, with CD8+ and CD4+ T cells isolated negatively. Trimming cost V 3 bases and J 3 bases, with 7 bases left between them. Looked up from germline, CDR1 is DFQATT and CDR2 is SNEGSKA (reference sequence). The CDR3 spans 12 residues. RNA totalling roughly 0.45 to 1 ug underwent reverse transcription with random hexamers. TCRdb reprocessed the immunoSEQ multiplex PCR reads with MiXCR, giving one entry per CDR3 protein. The data hold approximately 180,000 distinct CDR3 sequences, with 90% to 97% observed a single time.

The TCR was taken from a human donor with multiple sclerosis. V is TRBV20-1 and J is TRBJ2-3; D unclear. What was sequenced was CD4+ T cells from PBMCs. The CDR3: CSARKVTDTQYF. The CDR3 nucleotides are TGCAGTGCTAGGAAGGTTACAGATACGCAGTATTTT.